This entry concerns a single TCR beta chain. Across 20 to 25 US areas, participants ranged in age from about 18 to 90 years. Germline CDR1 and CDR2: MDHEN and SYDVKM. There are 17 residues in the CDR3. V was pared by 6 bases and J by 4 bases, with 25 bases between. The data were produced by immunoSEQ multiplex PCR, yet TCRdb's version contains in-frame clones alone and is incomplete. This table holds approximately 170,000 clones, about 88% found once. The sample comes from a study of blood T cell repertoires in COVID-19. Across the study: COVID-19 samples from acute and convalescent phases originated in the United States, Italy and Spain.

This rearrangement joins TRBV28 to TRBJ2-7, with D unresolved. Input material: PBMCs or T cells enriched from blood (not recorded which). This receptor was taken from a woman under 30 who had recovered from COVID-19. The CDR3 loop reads CASSPPRVSQIRYEQYF. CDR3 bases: TGTGCCAGCAGCCCCCCCCGGGTCTCCCAAATTAGATACGAGCAGTACTTC.